The rows below give T cell receptor beta chains drawn from one sample of a study of monozygotic twins with inflammatory bowel disease. TCRdb re-called the 5' RACE reads; every CDR3 protein appears as one record, without DNA. The sample totals some 190,000 distinct CDR3 sequences. Sequencing used blood. The receptors shown here come from a human donor with ulcerative colitis or Crohn's disease, or a healthy co-twin of an affected twin (not recorded which). Each CDR3 is given with its conserved first and last residue.

J gene,V gene,CDR3 protein
TRBJ2-7,TRBV11-2,CASSFASSYEQYF
TRBJ1-5,TRBV2,CASRVDSRENQPQHF
TRBJ2-7,TRBV7-2,CASSSPSVGEQYF
TRBJ1-5,TRBV30,CAWGSNQPQHF
TRBJ1-2,TRBV30,CAWEGLAYGYTF
TRBJ2-2,TRBV29-1,CSVEGPGDAGTGELFF
TRBJ1-2,TRBV12-3/TRBV12-4,CASSFGRGYGYTF
TRBJ2-3,TRBV29-1,CSVGGRATRDTQYF
TRBJ2-3,TRBV6-5,CASSYSFWTTTSTDTQYF
TRBJ2-7,TRBV7-2,CASSFEVATYEQYF
TRBJ1-1,TRBV12-3/TRBV12-4,CASRRTTVNTEAFF
TRBJ2-5,TRBV7-3,CASSFLEKGAQYF
TRBJ2-7,TRBV6-2/TRBV6-3,CASSYSLEQYF
TRBJ2-2,TRBV20-1,CSARALGTGELFF
TRBJ2-6,TRBV5-1,CASSPGGYGANVLTF
TRBJ1-5,TRBV4-1,CASSQNRQGNQPQHF
TRBJ2-7,TRBV7-2,CASSFGGGYYEQYF
TRBJ1-1,TRBV18,CASSPGIVVGLNTEAFF
TRBJ1-5,TRBV3-1,CASSQNYPVDRGGQPQHF
TRBJ1-4,TRBV18,CASSPGTGVATNEKLFF
TRBJ2-1,TRBV27,CASESRQGPYNEQFF
TRBJ2-5,TRBV21-1,CASSKEDRGLKETQYF
TRBJ2-1,TRBV20-1,CSARVQGAGVQFF
TRBJ2-1,TRBV28,CASSLKKGGQFF
TRBJ2-3,TRBV7-2,CASSSQPTDTQYF
TRBJ2-2,TRBV7-2,CASSSTSGRGPELFF
TRBJ2-5,TRBV2,CASRAGSETQYF
TRBJ2-5,TRBV29-1,CSVEWGSPTQYF
TRBJ2-1,TRBV12-3/TRBV12-4,CASSLSGGRYEQFF
TRBJ1-1,TRBV14,CASSLMTGWKNTEAFF
TRBJ2-1,TRBV11-2,CASSLDPGGPRFF
TRBJ2-3,TRBV29-1,CSVRGLAGGPDTQYF
TRBJ1-1,TRBV10-3,CAISDPVRQGNTEAFF
TRBJ2-7,TRBV27,CASSLSLALSSYEQYF
TRBJ2-5,TRBV7-8,CASSSRLIQETQYF
TRBJ1-4,TRBV7-9,CASSLGGTQGKLFF
TRBJ2-3,TRBV10-3,CAISEKGSGTDTQYF
TRBJ1-1,TRBV19,CASSIEGGYTEAFF
TRBJ1-1,TRBV5-1,CASSFLSSNTEAFF
TRBJ2-3,TRBV20-1,CSAGGASTDTQYF
TRBJ2-7,TRBV18,CASSPNQGLYEQYF
TRBJ1-5,TRBV18,CASSPDRNQPQHF
TRBJ1-5,TRBV3-1,CASSQKGMKQPQHF
TRBJ2-7,TRBV6-5,CASSYSGRGEQYF
TRBJ2-4,TRBV6-5,CASSWGWGKDIQYF
TRBJ2-3,TRBV5-4,CASSSPGQGANTQYF
TRBJ1-2,TRBV5-1,CASSEGADNYGYTF
TRBJ2-2,TRBV4-3,CASSQDFRLAGEDDTGELFF
TRBJ2-6,TRBV28,CASSSGGAGANVLTF
TRBJ2-5,TRBV6-5,CASSYSRLYQETQYF
TRBJ1-1,TRBV5-1,CASLPSGGTEAFF
TRBJ2-7,TRBV7-9,CASSLEFEQYF
TRBJ2-7,TRBV6-2/TRBV6-3,CASSQRQGIEQYF
TRBJ1-5,TRBV20-1,CSAVPGQGNQPQHF
TRBJ1-1,TRBV5-5,CASSLQGRAMGTEAFF